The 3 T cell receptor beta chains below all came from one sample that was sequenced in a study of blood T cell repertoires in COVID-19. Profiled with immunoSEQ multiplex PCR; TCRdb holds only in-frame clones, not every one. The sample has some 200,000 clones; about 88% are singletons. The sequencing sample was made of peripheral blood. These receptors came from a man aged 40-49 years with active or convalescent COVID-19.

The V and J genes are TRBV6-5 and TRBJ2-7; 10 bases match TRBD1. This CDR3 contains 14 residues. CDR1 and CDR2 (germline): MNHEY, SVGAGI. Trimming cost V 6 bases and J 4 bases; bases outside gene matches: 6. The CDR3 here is CASSRDRGIYEQYF. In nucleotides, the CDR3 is TGTGCCAGCAGCCGGGACAGGGGTATTTACGAGCAGTACTTC.

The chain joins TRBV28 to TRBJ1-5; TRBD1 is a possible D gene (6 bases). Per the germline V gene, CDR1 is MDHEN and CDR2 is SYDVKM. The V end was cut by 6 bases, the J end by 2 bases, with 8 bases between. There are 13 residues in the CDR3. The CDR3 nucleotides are TGTGCCAGCAGGCGACAGGGCAATCAGCCCCAGCATTTT. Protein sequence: CASRRQGNQPQHF.

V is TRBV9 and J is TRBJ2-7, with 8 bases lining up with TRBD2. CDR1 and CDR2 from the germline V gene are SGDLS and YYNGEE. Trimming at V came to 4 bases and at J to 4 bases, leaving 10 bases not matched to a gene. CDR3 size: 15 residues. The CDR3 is CASSSGGTGGYEQYF. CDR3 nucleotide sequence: TGTGCCAGCAGCTCGGGGGGGACGGGCGGTTACGAGCAGTACTTC. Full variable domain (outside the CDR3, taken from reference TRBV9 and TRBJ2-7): DSGVTQTPKHLITATGQRVTLRCSPRSGDLSVYWYQQSLDQGLQFLIQYYNGEERAKGNILERFSAQQFPDLHSELNLSSLELGDSALYFCASSSGGTGGYEQYFGPGTRLTVT.